Following are 8 T cell receptor beta chains from one sample sequenced in a study of technical replicates of blood from several donors. Sequenced by immunoSEQ multiplex PCR; TCRdb stores in-frame clones only, minus some. The table records around 58,000 clones, around 87% of them present only once. The sample comprised PBMCs. The receptor source for this set is a human donor in good health. Some clones in this sample may be carry-over from other donors' samples.

V and J are TRBV14 and TRBJ2-3; 10 bases are shared with TRBD2. The V gene's germline CDR1 is SGHDN and CDR2 FVKESK. V lost 10 bases, J lost 2 bases, and 9 bases stayed unmatched. The CDR3 covers 15 residues. The CDR3 here is CATSLAGGFTDTQYF. The CDR3 nucleotides are TGTGCCACCTCATTAGCGGGGGGTTTCACAGATACGCAGTATTTT.

This clone was seen a handful of times. This chain uses TRBV30 with TRBJ2-7, with 8 bases aligning to TRBD1. In germline, CDR1 is GTSNPN, CDR2 SVGIG (reference sequence). The CDR3 runs 13 residues. The V gene end was trimmed by 5 bases and the J gene end by 3 bases; junction bases not matched to a gene: 6. CDR3 bases: TGTGCCTGGGAAGGGACAGGCCACTACGAGCAGTACTTC. It specifies CAWEGTGHYEQYF.

This sequence joins TRBV5-1 and TRBJ2-1; 11 nucleotides line up with TRBD2. From germline, CDR1 is SGHRS and CDR2 YFSETQ. The CDR3 covers 15 residues. Trimming at V came to 4 bases and at J to 9 bases, leaving 9 bases not matched to a gene. The CDR3 region is CASSVALAGDPEQFF. In DNA form, the CDR3 reads TGCGCCAGCAGCGTCGCACTAGCGGGGGACCCTGAGCAGTTCTTC.

V gene TRBV9 combines with J gene TRBJ1-3; D remains ambiguous. Trimming took 0 bases from V and 7 from J, leaving 8 bases between them. The CDR3 length is 13 residues. Germline CDR1 reads SGDLS; CDR2 reads YYNGEE. Here the CDR3 reads CASSVDQANTIYF. The CDR3 DNA reads TGTGCCAGCAGCGTAGACCAGGCCAACACCATATATTTT.

The gene calls are TRBV30 and TRBJ1-2, with 9 bases that match TRBD1. With 7 bases clipped from V and 4 bases from J, the junction kept 13 bases outside the gene matches. Germline V gene lookup returns CDR1 GTSNPN and CDR2 SVGIG (reference sequence). This CDR3 spans 15 amino acids. The CDR3 coding sequence is TGTGCCTCGTACCGGGACAGGGCGTTTTCCTATGGCTACACCTTC. Translation: CASYRDRAFSYGYTF.

The chain couples TRBV19 to TRBJ1-4; D call uncertain. The CDR3 contains 14 residues. CDR1 and CDR2 from the germline V gene are LNHDA and SQIVND (reference sequence). V lost 3 bases to trimming and J lost 5 bases, with 10 bases between them. CDR3: CASSMIEANEKLFF. The CDR3 region has the DNA TGTGCCAGTAGTATGATTGAGGCGAATGAAAAACTGTTTTTT.

The chain combines TRBV27 with TRBJ2-1, with 9 bases matching TRBD2. The germline gives CDR1 MNHEY, CDR2 SMNVEV (reference sequence). The V and J ends lost 3 bases and 8 bases, in that order; junction bases with no gene match: 5. The CDR3 sequence is 14 residues long. In DNA form, the CDR3 reads TGTGCCAGCAGTTTCGCTAGCGGGACCTATGAGCAGTTCTTC. Amino acids: CASSFASGTYEQFF.

This rearrangement joins TRBV6-1 to TRBJ1-2; TRBD1 might be the D (5 bases). V lost 8 bases, J lost 2 bases, and 15 bases lay in between. Germline CDR1 and CDR2: MNHNS and SASEGT. The CDR3 is 14 residues long. In DNA, the CDR3 is TGTGCCAGCTATCATCGGGGGGTGAACTATGGCTACACCTTC. As protein: CASYHRGVNYGYTF.